This T cell receptor (beta chain) was found in a study of human T cells and chemical hapten exposure. Time point: patch test 1, 2 weeks after DPC sensitization. Treatment meaning: therapeutic diphenylcyclopropenone sensitization with weekly scalp DPC. At least ten counts were recorded for this clonotype. MiXCR was run by TCRdb on the RACE reads, yielding one entry per CDR3 protein. The sample has some 50,000 distinct CDR3 sequences; approximately 8.6% are singletons. This specimen was whole blood, taken in connection with sensitization to the hapten diphenylcyclopropenone (DPC). The source is a woman in her thirties or forties with alopecia areata. Some clones in this sample may be carry-over from other donors' samples.

The CDR3, as DNA: TGCAGCGTTTCCCCGGGGGCGACGACTAATGAAAAACTGTTTTTT. The encoded protein is CSVSPGATTNEKLFF. This chain links TRBV29-1 with TRBJ1-4, with a possible D match to TRBD1 (6 bases). The V and J ends lost 5 bases and 2 bases respectively, with 15 bases between them. The CDR3 is 15 amino acids. The germline CDR1 and CDR2 sequences are SQVTM and ANQGSEA.